This TCR beta chain appears in the sequencing data of a study of T cells after yellow fever vaccination (dated by TCRdb to the late 2010s). Some background on the complete study: The SMART-Seq v4 Ultra Low Input RNA kit was used to prepare libraries from fractions with low cell numbers. Blood samples were taken at several timepoints before and after primary and secondary immunization, and bulk PBMC replicates and cell subsets were isolated. Bulk TCR alpha and beta repertoires were sequenced longitudinally to track T-cell clones before and after primary and booster YFV17D yellow fever vaccination. Two healthy male donors, one aged 18 to 29 and one aged 30 to 40 years, made up the cohort.

The study at large found these results: Most clones expanded after primary vaccination (about 96% of CD4 and about 85% of CD8) were re-detected after the booster, suggesting that broad memory maintenance occurred. Computational filtering was needed because FACS-sorted repertoires could contain abundant contaminating clonotypes from the bulk population. The study included only a couple of donors, which limits how far the findings can be generalized. The secondary T-cell response was found to be weaker but faster than the primary response, with a peak reached on day 5 rather than on day 15. A small share of clonotypes occurred in both CD4 and CD8 compartments, likely arising from convergent recombination.

Concerning this clonotype: Its specific antigen is unknown. Base qualities are missing; no much larger clone stands one base away.

The treatment or condition label here, explained by the study, means: live attenuated yellow fever vaccine strain. A standard Ficoll-Paque protocol was used to isolate PBMCs from peripheral blood. Dynabeads CD4 and CD8 positive selection kits were used to isolate CD4 and CD8 T-cell fractions. RNA was extracted with TriZol from bulk PBMCs, CD4 and CD8 fractions, and dextramer-positive and dextramer-negative fractions. Instrument on record: Illumina NovaSeq 6000. TCR cDNA was synthesized by 5'RACE template switching, through which a universal primer site and unique molecular identifiers were introduced. Priming for cDNA synthesis came from both the TCR alpha and TCR beta constant segments. Library amplification used two PCR steps, and the second PCR step added sample barcodes and sequencing adapters. Sequencing of libraries was done on Illumina HiSeq 2500 (2x100 bp) or NovaSeq (2x150 bp). The paper's data handling went like this. MIGEC handled demultiplexing of reads and collapsing into UMI consensus sequences, while MiXCR performed V(D)J alignment. Vaccine-responding clonotypes were defined with edgeR using replicate PBMC samples, requiring FDR below 0.01 and a log2 fold change above 5 up to day 15. Bulk clonotypes were assigned CD4 or CD8 identity according to which sequenced CD4 or CD8 repertoire held them at higher abundance. The raw public reads went through TCRdb reprocessing: fastp at Q25, MiXCR clone calling, in-frame beta chains kept. Rows matching on CDR3 protein sequence are summarized as one entry with the most common DNA and genes. The V and J calls were not made by the authors but by TCRdb's processing. Here the sample has roughly 99,000 distinct CDR3 sequences; around 5.8% occur a single time. The ten largest clones capture over 40% of the sample.

The sample consisted of CD8+ T cells sorted from PBMCs, taken 10 days after the yellow fever booster vaccination. This TCR was recovered from a man aged 18-30 years who received the YFV17D yellow fever vaccine.

The bases read TGTGCCAGCAGCTTAGGGGGACGGAGCTCCTACGAGCAGTACGTC. The resulting protein is CASSLGGRSSYEQYV. The chain is assembled from TRBV7-8 and TRBJ2-7; the D gene could be TRBD1 or TRBD2, each one agreeing over 5 bases. At the junction V is shortened by 1 base and J by 0 bases, with 10 bases in between. The CDR3, from cysteine to valine, totals 15 residues. Just the 45-base CDR3 DNA is kept, in frame starting at base 1. The germline V gene encodes CDR1 SGHVS and CDR2 FQNEAQ.